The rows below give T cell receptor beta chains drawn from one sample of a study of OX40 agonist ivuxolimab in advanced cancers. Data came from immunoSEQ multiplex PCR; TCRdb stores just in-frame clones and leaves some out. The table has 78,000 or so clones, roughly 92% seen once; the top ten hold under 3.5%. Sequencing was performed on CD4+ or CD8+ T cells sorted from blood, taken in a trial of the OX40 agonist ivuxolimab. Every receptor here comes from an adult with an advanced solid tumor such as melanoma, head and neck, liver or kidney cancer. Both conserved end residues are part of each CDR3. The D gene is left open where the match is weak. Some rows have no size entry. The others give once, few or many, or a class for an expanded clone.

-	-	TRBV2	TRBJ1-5	TGTGCCAGCAGTGGGACGGGCAATCAGCCCCAGCATTTT	CASSGTGNQPQHF
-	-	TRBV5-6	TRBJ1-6	TGTGCCAGCAGCTTGGAAACTTCACCCCTCCACTTT	CASSLETSPLHF
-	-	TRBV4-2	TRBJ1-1	TGTGCCAGCAGCCAAGAGCTGGCAGGGCACGAGACTTTCTTT	CASSQELAGHETFF
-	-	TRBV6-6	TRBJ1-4	TGTGCCAGCAGTTACTCGCGGCTTACGGGGGAAAAACTGTTTTTT	CASSYSRLTGEKLFF
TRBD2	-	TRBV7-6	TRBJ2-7	TGTGCCAGCGGCGGGACTAGCGGGACATACGAGCAGTACTTC	CASGGTSGTYEQYF
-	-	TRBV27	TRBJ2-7	TGTGCCAGCTCTAGGGGCTCCCACTCCTACGAGCAGTACTTC	CASSRGSHSYEQYF
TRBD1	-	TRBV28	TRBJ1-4	TGTGCCAGCAGTTTACAGGGGGCCGCAACTAATGAAAAACTGTTTTTT	CASSLQGAATNEKLFF
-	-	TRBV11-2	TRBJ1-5	TGTGCCAGCAGCCGACTGGGGGGATCCAATCAGCCCCAGCATTTT	CASSRLGGSNQPQHF
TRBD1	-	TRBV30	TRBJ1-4	TGTGCCTGGCACCGGGACAGGGGACCAACTAATGAAAAACTGTTTTTT	CAWHRDRGPTNEKLFF
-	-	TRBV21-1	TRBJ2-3	TGTGCCAGCAGACTGATCTCAGCGATTACGCAGTATTTT	CASRLISAITQYF
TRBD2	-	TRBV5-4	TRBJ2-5	TGTGCCAGCAGCTTCGGAGCGGGGGCCTATCAAGAGACCCAGTACTTC	CASSFGAGAYQETQYF
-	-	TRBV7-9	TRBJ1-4	TGTGCCAGCAGCTCTCGACAGTCTGCAACTAATGAAAAACTGTTTTTT	CASSSRQSATNEKLFF
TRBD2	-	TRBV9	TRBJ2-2	TGTGCCAGCAGCGGTCCTCCGGGGCGGGAGTTCACCGGGGAGCTGTTTTTT	CASSGPPGREFTGELFF
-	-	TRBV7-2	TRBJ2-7	TGTGCCAGCAGCTTAATTAGCCAAAGCTCCTACGAGCAGTACTTC	CASSLISQSSYEQYF
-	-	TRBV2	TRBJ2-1	TGTGCCAGCAGTCTGGAGCGCTACAATGAGCAGTTCTTC	CASSLERYNEQFF
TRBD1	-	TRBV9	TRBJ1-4	TGTGCCAGCAGCCCCGGGACAGTAGGTAATGAAAAACTGTTTTTT	CASSPGTVGNEKLFF
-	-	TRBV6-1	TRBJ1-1	TGTGCCAGCAGTGAGAGAAGGACTGAAGCTTTCTTT	CASSERRTEAFF
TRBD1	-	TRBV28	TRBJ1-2	TGTGCCAGCAGTTTATTAGGCTCTCTGACCGGGACAGGGGATGGCTACACCTTC	CASSLLGSLTGTGDGYTF
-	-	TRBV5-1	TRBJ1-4	TGCGCCAGCAGCACCGGACAGCGAGCAACTAATGAAAAACTGTTTTTT	CASSTGQRATNEKLFF
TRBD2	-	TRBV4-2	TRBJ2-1	TGTGCCAGCAGCCAACCGGGCCTAAGCGGGGGGGCTAATGAGCAGTTCTTC	CASSQPGLSGGANEQFF
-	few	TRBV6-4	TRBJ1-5	TGTGCCAGCAGTGTTCAGGGTCAGCCCCAGCATTTT	CASSVQGQPQHF
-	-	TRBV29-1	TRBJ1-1	TGCAGCGTTGGGCAGGGCTCGAACACTGAAGCTTTCTTT	CSVGQGSNTEAFF
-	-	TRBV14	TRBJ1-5	TGTGCCAGCACTAGTGAGGTGGGGCCCAATCAGCCCCAGCATTTT	CASTSEVGPNQPQHF
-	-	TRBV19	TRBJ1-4	TGTGCCAGTCGATCTTGGGGGGAGAGTGAAAAACTGTTTTTT	CASRSWGESEKLFF
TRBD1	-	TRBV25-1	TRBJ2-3	TGTGCCAGCCAAAAGGTGACAGGGTTAGGCACAGATACGCAGTATTTT	CASQKVTGLGTDTQYF
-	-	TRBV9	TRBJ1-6	TGTGCCAGCAGCGATCCTTCACCCCTCCACTTT	CASSDPSPLHF
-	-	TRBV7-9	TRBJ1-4	TGTGCCAGCAGCTCTCCCGCCACAGGGGAAAAACTGTTTTTT	CASSSPATGEKLFF
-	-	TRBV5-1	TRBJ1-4	TGCGCCAGCAGCCCCGGGACTCCTGGGAATGAAAAACTGTTTTTT	CASSPGTPGNEKLFF
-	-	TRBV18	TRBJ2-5	TGTGCCAGCTCATGGGTTTGGGGGGCCGGGGAGACCCAGTACTTC	CASSWVWGAGETQYF
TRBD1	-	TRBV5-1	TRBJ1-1	TGCGCCAGCGCCCAGGACAGGACGAACACTGAAGCTTTCTTT	CASAQDRTNTEAFF
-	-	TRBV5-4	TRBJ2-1	TGTGCCAGCAGCAGTCCACAGGAGTACAATGAGCAGTTCTTC	CASSSPQEYNEQFF
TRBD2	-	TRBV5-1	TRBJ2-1	TGCGCCAGCAGCTTTACGGCGGGGGGGAGCCCCTACAATGAGCAGTTCTTC	CASSFTAGGSPYNEQFF
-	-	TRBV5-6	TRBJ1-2	TGTGCCAGCAGCCCGGATGGGGGCGCATACTATGGCTACACCTTC	CASSPDGGAYYGYTF
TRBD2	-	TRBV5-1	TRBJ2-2	TGCGCCAGCAGCACGGGACTAGTTACCACCGGGGAGCTGTTTTTT	CASSTGLVTTGELFF
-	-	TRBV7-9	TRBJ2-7	-	CASSFGQGISLAPTEYF
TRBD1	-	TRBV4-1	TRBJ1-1	TGCGCCAGCAGCCAAGGGCGGGGACAGGGGCCCACTGAAGCTTTCTTT	CASSQGRGQGPTEAFF
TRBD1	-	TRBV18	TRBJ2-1	TGTGCCAGCTCACCCGGGACAGGAGGTAATGAGCAGTTCTTC	CASSPGTGGNEQFF
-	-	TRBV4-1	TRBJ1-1	TGCGCCAGCAGCCAGGAACAGACAGCCCCTGAAGCTTTCTTT	CASSQEQTAPEAFF
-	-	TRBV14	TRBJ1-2	TGTGCCAGCAGCCAACTAGGGAGGTTTTATGGCTACACCTTC	CASSQLGRFYGYTF
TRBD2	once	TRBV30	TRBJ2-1	TGTGCCTGGACCTTAGGACTAGCGGAATACAATGAGCAGTTCTTC	CAWTLGLAEYNEQFF
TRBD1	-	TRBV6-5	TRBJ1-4	TGTGCCAGCAGTTCCCATACAGGGGGCGCGAGTGAAAAACTGTTTTTT	CASSSHTGGASEKLFF
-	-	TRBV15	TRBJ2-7	TGTGCCACCAGCAGTTTCCTCCAGGGGATCCACGAGCAGTACTTC	CATSSFLQGIHEQYF
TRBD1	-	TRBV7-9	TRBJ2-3	TGTGCCAGCAGCTTAGGGACAGGGGATAACACAGATACGCAGTATTTT	CASSLGTGDNTDTQYF